These 5 T cell receptor beta chains were sequenced from one sample in a study of blood T cell repertoires in COVID-19. The protocol was immunoSEQ multiplex PCR, while the TCRdb copy is restricted to in-frame clones and leaves out a portion. The data hold under 55,000 clones, with approximately 86% observed a single time. The sequenced sample consisted of peripheral blood. Receptor source: a human donor in a cohort sampled during active COVID-19.

The chain carries TRBV7-6 and TRBJ2-1; D is perhaps TRBD2 (5 bases). The CDR3 has 13 amino acids. V gave up 0 bases and J gave up 9 bases, with 9 bases separating them. Germline CDR1 reads SGHVS; CDR2 reads FNYEAQ. The CDR3, as DNA: TGTGCCAGCAGCTTAGCACTAGGGTTTGAGCAGTTCTTC. It encodes CASSLALGFEQFF.

This chain connects TRBV5-5 to TRBJ1-5, with unresolved D. There are 15 residues in the CDR3. Germline CDR1 is SGHKS and CDR2 is YYEKEE (reference sequence). V was shortened by 2 bases and J by 2 bases, with 11 bases between the two germline ends. DNA of the CDR3: TGTGCCAGCAGCTTTTACGGCGGTGGCAATCAGCCCCAGCATTTT. Its protein product is CASSFYGGGNQPQHF.

This clone was observed a single time. V gene TRBV3-1 (or the pseudogene TRBV3-2) combines with J gene TRBJ2-7, with TRBD2 matching 8 bases. The CDR3 runs 14 residues. Germline assignment: CDR1 LGHDT and CDR2 YNNKEL (reference sequence). V lost 2 bases and J lost 6; bases outside the gene matches: 6. The CDR3 sequence: CASSQRGTRTEQYF. In nucleotides, the CDR3 is TGTGCCAGCAGCCAACGAGGGACTAGAACCGAGCAGTACTTC.

The chain has TRBV7-6 and TRBJ1-6, with D unclear. The CDR3 spans 17 residues. CDR1 is SGHVS, CDR2 FNYEAQ, per germline. Trimming left V 3 bases short and J 7 bases short, with 19 bases between. The CDR3 region is CASSLEDGRSVNSPLHF. CDR3 nucleotide sequence: TGTGCCAGCAGCTTGGAGGACGGGCGCAGCGTGAATTCACCCCTCCACTTT. Full variable domain (missing parts from reference TRBV7-6 and TRBJ1-6): GAGVSQSPRYKVTKRGQDVALRCDPISGHVSLYWYRQALGQGPEFLTYFNYEAQQDKSGLPNDRFSAERPEGSISTLTIQRTEQRDSAMYRCASSLEDGRSVNSPLHFGNGTRLTVT.

The chain uses TRBV7-3 and TRBJ2-3; D is unresolved. The CDR3 totals 13 residues. Per the germline V gene, CDR1 is SGHTA and CDR2 is FQGTGA. The ends were cut back, 5 bases at V and 2 bases at J, with 8 bases in the middle. The CDR3 here is CASSRRNTDTQYF. The CDR3 coding sequence is TGTGCCAGCAGCCGGAGAAACACAGATACGCAGTATTTT.